This T cell receptor (beta chain) was captured by sequencing in a study of vaccination and CD4 T cells after COVID-19 (dated by TCRdb to the early 2020s). Looking at the study overall: Convalescent patients had a positive SARS-CoV-2 result on nasal swab PCR, and of these patients, several had mild disease and one had severe disease. The convalescent cohort included six males and four females, with two Hispanic individuals, seven Caucasians, two Asians and one multiracial person. Participants got two doses of the Pfizer-BioNTech BNT162b2 vaccine (n=8) or two doses of the Moderna mRNA-1273 vaccine (n=2). Post-COVID blood samples were collected from convalescent patients a median of around 100 days after diagnosis, with a range of roughly 30 to 161 days. Post-vaccine blood samples were taken a median of roughly 72 days after the second vaccine dose, with a range of roughly 13 to 250 days. For stimulating the cultures, overlapping spike peptide pools were used, derived from SARS-CoV-2 as well as from the common cold coronaviruses HCoV-NL63, HCoV-OC43 and HCoV-229E. In control cultures, a CEFX viral epitope pool was used as positive control, an HIV-1 Nef peptide pool was used as negative control, or no peptide was added. In 10 COVID-19 convalescent patients and 4 infection-naive healthy vaccine recipients, researchers compared the spike-specific CD4+ TCR repertoire from before mRNA vaccination with the repertoire from after.

On this clonotype itself: This receptor's antigen is unknown. No much larger clonotype is one base removed from it; base qualities were not supplied.

The CDR3 sequence holds 13 residues, the cysteine and phenylalanine included. Only the CDR3 DNA is retained, 39 bases long and in frame from the first base. Trimming takes 6 bases from V and 7 bases from J, and the germline ends sit 18 bases apart. CDR1 and CDR2, per the germline V gene (reference sequence), are DFQATT and SNEGSKA. Paper-wide results and their limitations: The median count of SARS-CoV-2-reactive clonotypes went up from approximately 20 after infection to 35 to 40 after vaccination, although the change was not significant. In convalescent patients, a median around 83% of post-vaccine SARS-CoV-2-reactive clones were detected only after vaccination, and vaccine-specific priming was suggested by this finding. Of the vaccine-specific clones in convalescent patients, 304 of 307, or nearly all, reacted only to SARS-CoV-2 spike and did not cross-react with common cold coronaviruses. Relatively few convalescent patients were included in the study, and early timepoints after natural infection were not analyzed.

The library was built by means of PCR. TCR sequencing of DNA from cultured CD4+ T cells used the Oncomine TCR Beta short-read assay at the Johns Hopkins FTIC core. Genomic DNA was extracted from the cultured CD4+ T cells with the QIAamp micro DNA kit. Oncomine TCR Beta libraries from cultured CD4+ T cells were pooled using unique dual indexes and sequenced on an Illumina iSeq 100. The paper's processing steps were these. Non-productive sequences were filtered out, and CDR3s that did not start with C, did not end with F or W, or were shorter than 7 amino acids were discarded. Antigen-specific clonotypes were identified with the MANAFEST web application by comparing peptide-stimulated wells with reference and other culture wells. For a clone to be called positive, the clone needed an FDR below 0.05, an odds ratio above 5, and a productive frequency above 0.1% in at least two of three replicate wells. Clonotypes that were significantly expanded in both SARS-CoV-2 spike wells and at least one common cold coronavirus spike condition were defined as cross-reactive. Using R version 3.6.1, CDR3 homology was evaluated through Levenshtein distances (stringdist) along with unrooted phylogenetic trees (ape). The public reads were run again by TCRdb, first through fastp at Q25 and then through MiXCR, and only productive beta chains were kept. Each entry is one CDR3 protein sequence, shown with its most common DNA and genes. The V and J calls, along with clone size, are taken from TCRdb and not from the paper's own processing. This sample lists 9,000 to 15,000 distinct CDR3 sequences; 53% were detected once. The top ten hold less than 40% of the sample.

The sample's treatment or condition label is to be understood as: approximately 9-day PBMC culture with coronavirus spike peptide pools or control peptides (ViraFEST assay). The ViraFEST assay was used in the study, in which antigen-specific T cells were expanded with peptide pools and expanded clonotypes were subsequently identified by TCR sequencing. The positive SARS-CoV-2 PCR tests of the convalescent patients were dated from March to December 2020, before the Alpha, Beta and Delta variants emerged in the United States. Each well held around 2 million PBMCs cultured in IMDM containing roughly 5.4% human AB serum and roughly 10 IU/ml IL-2, with approximately 9.2 ug/ml peptide pools added. Half of the culture medium was replaced with fresh IL-2-containing medium on days 3 and 7. After 10 days of culture, CD4+ T cells were isolated by negative selection with the EasySep CD4+ T cell isolation kit. Ficoll-Paque Plus gradient centrifugation was used to isolate PBMCs from whole blood, and the isolated PBMCs were then either used fresh or cryopreserved at -140C. Each culture condition was generally run in triplicate wells.

Material for sequencing was CD4+ T cells from blood, cultured in vitro. This chain is built from TRBV20-1 and TRBJ1-2; a weak D assignment points to TRBD1 (6 bases agree). The clonotype was recovered from a human donor who had recovered from COVID-19. The CDR3 region has the sequence CSAPEGTIPGYTF. At the DNA level, the sequence is TGCAGTGCCCCAGAGGGGACAATACCTGGCTACACCTTC.